The rows below give T cell receptor beta chains drawn from one sample of a study of blood T cell repertoires in COVID-19. Method: immunoSEQ multiplex PCR; TCRdb's copy keeps in-frame clones and lacks some. The table shows about 100,000 clones, with 84% occurring only once. Sequenced input: peripheral blood. The receptor set was obtained from a man in his sixties with acute or convalescent COVID-19. CDR3s include the opening cysteine and the closing phenylalanine or tryptophan. D genes are given only for firm matches. Size is omitted from some rows. Given values are once, few, many or a class for expanded clones.

CDR3aa	CDR3nt	abundance	v_gene	j_gene	d_gene
CASSQAGAGDGELFF	TGTGCCAGCAGCCAAGCCGGGGCAGGGGACGGGGAGCTGTTTTTT	NA	TRBV4-2	TRBJ2-2	NA
CASSLVSGSNTEAFF	TGTGCCAGCAGCTTGGTATCAGGGTCGAACACTGAAGCTTTCTTT	NA	TRBV5-4	TRBJ1-1	NA
CATTRTGRVSPLHF	TGTGCCACCACTAGGACAGGGCGAGTGTCACCCCTCCACTTT	once	TRBV6-5	TRBJ1-6	TRBD1
CASSLQGSNSPLHF	TGTGCCAGCAGTCTACAGGGTTCTAATTCACCCCTCCACTTT	few	TRBV6-5	TRBJ1-6	NA
CASSSLTSGSDTQYF	TGCGCCAGCAGCTCACTGACATCCGGTTCAGATACGCAGTATTTT	NA	TRBV10-2	TRBJ2-3	NA
CASSTPGTTNNEQFF	TGTGCCAGTAGTACTCCCGGGACTACGAACAATGAGCAGTTCTTC	NA	TRBV19	TRBJ2-1	TRBD2
CASSFGGRLAGNTGELFF	TGTGCCAGCAGCTTCGGGGGTAGGCTAGCGGGTAACACCGGGGAGCTGTTTTTT	once	TRBV7-2	TRBJ2-2	TRBD2
CASSQEMGAWETQYF	TGTGCCAGCAGCCAAGAGATGGGGGCGTGGGAGACCCAGTACTTC	once	TRBV27	TRBJ2-5	NA
CASSPQQGSSTEAFF	TGTGCCAGCTCACCTCAACAGGGATCGAGCACTGAAGCTTTCTTT	NA	TRBV18	TRBJ1-1	NA
CASSLAGKGEAFF	TGCGCCAGCAGCTTGGCAGGGAAAGGTGAAGCTTTCTTT	many	TRBV5-1	TRBJ1-1	NA
CASSQDTTSGLLYNEQFF	TGTGCCAGCAGCCAAGACACGACTAGCGGGCTCCTCTACAATGAGCAGTTCTTC	NA	TRBV3-1/TRBV3-2	TRBJ2-1	TRBD2
CASRATGTLYEQYF	TGTGCCAGCAGAGCGACAGGGACGCTCTACGAGCAGTACTTC	few	TRBV2	TRBJ2-7	TRBD1
CASGLDRGGTEAFF	TGTGCTAGTGGTTTGGACCGAGGGGGTACTGAAGCTTTCTTT	NA	TRBV12-5	TRBJ1-1	NA
CASSGTSGRDNEQFF	TGCGCCAGCAGTGGGACTAGCGGGAGGGACAATGAGCAGTTCTTC	NA	TRBV10-2	TRBJ2-1	TRBD2
CASIAGGLNYNEQFF	TGTGCCAGCATAGCGGGAGGTCTCAACTACAATGAGCAGTTCTTC	many	TRBV28	TRBJ2-1	TRBD2
CASSATGNNEKLFF	TGTGCCAGCAGCGCGACAGGGAATAATGAAAAACTGTTTTTT	once	TRBV7-2	TRBJ1-4	TRBD1
CASSSGRVGNVHF	TGTGCCAGCAGTTCGGGTAGGGTCGGGAACGTACATTTT	NA	TRBV28	TRBJ1-5	NA
CSASDEGGSGANVLTF	TGCAGTGCTAGTGATGAAGGAGGCTCTGGGGCCAACGTCCTGACTTTC	NA	TRBV20-1	TRBJ2-6	NA
CASSLAPSSYNEQFF	TGTGCCAGCAGCTTAGCCCCCAGCTCCTACAATGAGCAGTTCTTC	NA	TRBV11-2	TRBJ2-1	NA
CASSESELPAYGYTF	TGTGCCAGCAGTGAATCGGAGCTACCTGCCTATGGCTACACCTTC	NA	TRBV6-1	TRBJ1-2	NA
CASSYRRWTRRADTQYF	TGTGCCAGCAGCTATCGACGGTGGACTAGAAGGGCAGATACGCAGTATTTT	NA	TRBV7-9	TRBJ2-3	TRBD2
CASSLAGVSAGGPYEQYF	TGCGCCAGCAGCCTCGCCGGGGTGTCGGCGGGAGGGCCCTACGAGCAGTACTTC	NA	TRBV4-1	TRBJ2-7	TRBD2
CASSPLVTGNTEAFF	TGTGCCAGCTCCCCGTTGGTTACCGGGAACACTGAAGCTTTCTTT	NA	TRBV27	TRBJ1-1	NA
CSALPGQTEAFF	TGCAGCGCCCTCCCGGGACAAACTGAAGCTTTCTTT	few	TRBV29-1	TRBJ1-1	NA
CASSLAGTRGWETQYF	TGTGCCAGCAGCTTAGCGGGCACCCGGGGGTGGGAGACCCAGTACTTC	NA	TRBV11-3	TRBJ2-5	NA
CASSLRSPSPGNTIYF	TGTGCCAGCAGCCTAAGGAGTCCGAGTCCTGGAAACACCATATATTTT	NA	TRBV7-2	TRBJ1-3	NA
CAISEDGLYGYTF	TGTGCCATCAGTGAGGACGGACTCTATGGCTACACCTTC	NA	TRBV10-3	TRBJ1-2	NA
CASSYGSQYSNQPQHF	TGTGCCAGCAGTTACGGTAGCCAATATAGCAATCAGCCCCAGCATTTT	NA	TRBV6-5	TRBJ1-5	NA
CASSKLQGDNEQFF	TGTGCCAGTAGTAAGTTACAGGGGGACAATGAGCAGTTCTTC	NA	TRBV19	TRBJ2-1	TRBD1
CASSQGRGETQYF	TGTGCCAGCTCACAGGGGCGTGGAGAGACCCAGTACTTC	NA	TRBV18	TRBJ2-5	NA
CASSLAPGGDEALHF	TGCGCCAGCAGCTTGGCCCCGGGGGGGGATGAGGCCCTCCACTTT	NA	TRBV5-1	TRBJ1-6	NA
CASSSANRGWDF	TGCGCCAGCAGCTCCGCAAACAGGGGTTGGGACTTC	NA	TRBV5-1	TRBJ2-7	TRBD1
CASSASGGRREQFF	TGTGCCAGCAGTGCATCGGGAGGGCGGCGTGAGCAGTTCTTC	NA	TRBV2	TRBJ2-1	TRBD2
CASSQTSPRSEQFF	TGTGCCAGCAGCCAAACTAGCCCGAGGAGTGAGCAGTTCTTC	NA	TRBV7-2	TRBJ2-1	NA
CASSTGLAGSYEQYF	TGTGCCAGCAGTACTGGACTAGCGGGTTCCTACGAGCAGTACTTC	NA	TRBV6-5	TRBJ2-7	TRBD2
CATSDRPAGSGWFF	TGTGCCACCAGTGACCGCCCCGCAGGGTCTGGGTGGTTCTTC	NA	TRBV24-1	TRBJ2-1	NA
CASSQGDSGSGNQPQHF	TGTGCCAGCAGCCAGGGGGACAGTGGGTCTGGCAATCAGCCCCAGCATTTT	NA	TRBV3-1/TRBV3-2	TRBJ1-5	TRBD1
CASSLWDSPDQPQHF	TGTGCCAGCTCACTATGGGACAGTCCGGATCAGCCCCAGCATTTT	NA	TRBV18	TRBJ1-5	TRBD1
CASSSRDYPYEQYF	TGTGCCAGCAGCTCCCGGGACTACCCCTACGAGCAGTACTTC	NA	TRBV7-9	TRBJ2-7	TRBD2
CASSYSAIRSTEAFF	TGTGCCAGCAGTTATTCTGCGATCCGATCAACTGAAGCTTTCTTT	few	TRBV6-5	TRBJ1-1	NA
CASSGREGNTDTQYF	TGTGCCAGTAGTGGGCGGGAGGGCAACACAGATACGCAGTATTTT	NA	TRBV19	TRBJ2-3	TRBD2
CASSSGQSIDGYTF	TGTGCCAGCAGCTCCGGACAGAGCATAGATGGCTACACCTTC	NA	TRBV5-4	TRBJ1-2	NA
CSVATDDQPQHF	TGCAGCGTGGCGACAGATGATCAGCCCCAGCATTTT	many	TRBV29-1	TRBJ1-5	NA
CASSLGDRDNYEQYF	TGTGCCAGCAGCTTGGGTGACAGGGACAACTACGAGCAGTACTTC	NA	TRBV5-6	TRBJ2-7	TRBD1
CASSQGFRTGGGYTF	TGCGCCAGCAGCCAAGGTTTTAGGACAGGGGGCGGCTACACCTTC	NA	TRBV4-3	TRBJ1-2	TRBD1
CASSSPGSGANVLTF	TGTGCCAGCAGTTCTCCAGGGTCTGGGGCCAACGTCCTGACTTTC	NA	TRBV28	TRBJ2-6	NA
CASRRGQGVYEQYF	TGTGCCAGCAGAAGGGGACAGGGTGTTTACGAGCAGTACTTC	NA	TRBV6-5	TRBJ2-7	TRBD1
CASSDHGGLRGAYNEQFF	TGCGCCAGCAGTGACCACGGGGGGCTGCGGGGAGCTTACAATGAGCAGTTCTTC	NA	TRBV10-1	TRBJ2-1	NA
CASRPITGTGGSWSNQPQHF	TGTGCCAGCAGGCCAATAACCGGGACAGGGGGTTCGTGGAGCAATCAGCCCCAGCATTTT	NA	TRBV28	TRBJ1-5	TRBD1
CASSESAGSSYNEQFF	TGCGCCAGCAGTGAGTCGGCGGGGAGCTCCTACAATGAGCAGTTCTTC	many	TRBV10-1	TRBJ2-1	NA
CASSYGTPGAETQYF	TGTGCCAGCAGTTACGGAACTCCAGGGGCAGAGACCCAGTACTTC	NA	TRBV6-6	TRBJ2-5	NA
CASSPDLGTAQETQYF	TGTGCCAGCAGCCCGGACCTGGGGACAGCACAAGAGACCCAGTACTTC	NA	TRBV5-6	TRBJ2-5	TRBD1